A selection of T cell receptor beta chains follows, all from one sample in a study of T cells in Graves' hyperthyroidism and ophthalmopathy. Via MiXCR, TCRdb re-called the multiplex PCR reads, giving one row per CDR3 protein. This sample carries roughly 530,000 distinct CDR3 sequences, roughly a sixth of them seen once, and the ten largest clones take 17%. The source material was blood. These receptors originate from a woman aged 18-30 years with Graves' ophthalmopathy. CDR3s include the opening cysteine and the closing phenylalanine or tryptophan.

>TRBJ2-1|TRBV4-2
CASSLRWGTSGVDEQFF
>TRBJ2-7|TRBV7-2
CASSGGGGSYEQYF
>TRBJ2-7|TRBV27
CASSFQQDYEQYF
>TRBJ1-1|TRBV27
CASSKYGVGVGIFMNTEAFF
>TRBJ2-3|TRBV7-9
CASSLAGTGGLTDTQYF
>TRBJ1-2|TRBV6-2/TRBV6-3
CASSYSPGAHGYTF
>TRBJ1-2|TRBV3-1
CASSHPTRGGVRGYTF
>-|TRBV5-1
CASSFRPLAGVSSYNEQYF
>TRBJ2-5|TRBV27
CASSLGVVRETQYF
>TRBJ1-1|TRBV10-3
CAISDEGGVTEAFF
>TRBJ2-1|TRBV29-1
CSVAPSGYNEQFF
>TRBJ1-5|TRBV27
CASSLVGVGNQPQHF
>TRBJ1-2|TRBV7-9
CASSLGTPVYGYTF
>TRBJ1-5|TRBV5-6
CASSHQAGGVQPQHF
>TRBJ2-3|TRBV6-4
CASSVQGIATDTQYF
>TRBJ2-5|TRBV20-1
CSATLDNSGRAETQYF
>TRBJ2-7|TRBV11-2
CASSRGLTYEQYF
>TRBJ2-5|TRBV4-1
CASSPNRGGGLETQYF
>TRBJ1-5|TRBV7-9
CASSTDRESNQPQHF
>TRBJ2-7|TRBV6-6
CASSYSGGEALVEQYF
>TRBJ2-1|TRBV19
CASSISPGGISEQFF
>TRBJ2-5|TRBV20-1
CSARGLAESQEAQYF
>TRBJ1-4|TRBV2
CASEYFEKLFF
>TRBJ1-4|TRBV6-1
CASSVTLEGGEKLFF
>TRBJ2-1|TRBV6-5
CASSYSSRRLNYNEQFF
>-|TRBV28
CASSLMGDGQETQFF
>TRBJ1-2|TRBV30
CAWSVSASHTF
>TRBJ2-5|TRBV20-1
CSAKSGRDGTQYF
>TRBJ1-2|TRBV28
CASRGSVNYGYTF
>TRBJ2-5|TRBV5-1
CASSFRGVQETQYF
>TRBJ1-2|TRBV6-1
CASSRKGRNYGYTF
>TRBJ1-1|TRBV6-2/TRBV6-3
CASSYSPDLGNTEAFF
>TRBJ1-2|TRBV14
CASSQPENYGYTF